This TCR beta chain originates from a study of CD8+ T cells in alopecia areata (dated by TCRdb to the late 2010s). Regarding the complete study: The treated patients, all with moderate-to-severe alopecia areata, were enrolled in an open-label pilot trial of oral tofacitinib given at 5 to 10 mg twice daily. In humans, TCRbeta sequencing was performed on scalp tissue and on sorted CD4+ and CD8+ peripheral blood T cells from healthy controls and from patients with patchy or totalis/universalis alopecia areata. Biopsies were taken from tofacitinib-treated patients at baseline and at 4 and 24 weeks of treatment, and a later scalp biopsy was taken in several of the tofacitinib-treated patients. High-throughput TCRbeta sequencing was used to examine T cell clonal expansion in alopecia areata in both the C3H/HeJ mouse model and human patients. TCRbeta CDR3 regions were amplified by immunoSEQ multiplex PCR with 35 Vbeta forward and 13 Jbeta reverse primers. Patients stayed on tofacitinib for 6 to 18 months and then had 6 months of follow-up off drug so that delayed response and recurrence could be assessed. Clonality in the scalp was compared among normal scalp (n=4), patchy alopecia areata scalp (n=8), and alopecia totalis/universalis scalp (n=8). RNA was extracted with the PAXgene miRNA kit for fixed scalp, the miRNeasy kit for PBMCs, and the RNeasy kit for mouse skin. For the treated patients, the SALT score, which quantifies what percentage of scalp surface area is affected, served as the measure of disease severity. The paper's findings and limits, for the study overall: Scalp clonality and the number of expanded CD8+ clones among the top 100 scalp clones were significantly decreased by tofacitinib. Because the treated cohort was small and had just a single nonresponder, larger studies are needed to establish links between baseline CD8+ expansion and response. Compared with normal scalp, lesional scalp had higher clonality and more expanded CD8+ clones, particularly in alopecia totalis/universalis, a pattern that suggests antigenic drive. Shared TCR sequences between patients were less evident than in mice, which may be partly attributable to HLA diversity in the patient population. Many expanded lesional clones were found to persist in scalp and blood during tofacitinib treatment, and relapse after treatment cessation may be partly explained by this persistence. Unlike mouse skin, which is dominated by gammadelta T cells, normal human skin has resident alphabeta T cells that are also sequenced, and this complicates analysis of the scalp TCR repertoire.

From cysteine to phenylalanine, the CDR3 is 14 amino acids long. Only CDR3 DNA remains: 42 bases, in frame from the first base. V trim: 3 bases; J trim: 7 bases; unmatched bases: 4. The germline V gene encodes CDR1 KGHSH and CDR2 LQKENI. The library was obtained by the immunoSEQ multiplex PCR assay. For TCR sequencing, RNA was extracted from every sample and reverse transcribed into cDNA to serve as template. First-strand cDNA was synthesized with SuperScript III using a 2:1 mix of oligo-dT and random hexamers. A synthetic immune receptor repertoire was used to gauge amplification bias, and whatever bias remained was removed computationally. Per the source publication's procedure: Raw reads were preprocessed to remove errors, and CDR3 was defined according to IMGT conventions as the region from the conserved cysteine to phenylalanine. Clonality was computed by normalizing Shannon entropy by log2 of the number of productive unique TCRs and subtracting the result from 1. Scalp TCRbeta sequences were cross-referenced with sorted blood CD4 and CD8 repertoires so that the CD4 or CD8 identity of scalp clones could be inferred. In its TCRdb copy, this immuneACCESS table keeps in-frame sequences only and misses some clones. Where compared with another copy, unresolved V genes explain less than half of these, and the others have no known cause. The DNA was the basis for D and trimming; V, J and clone size are from that table. The sample includes 200,000 or so clones, with over 45% observed a single time. Together, the top ten hold 5.5% of the sample.

Concerning this clone itself: Its antigen remains undetermined. No much larger clonotype is one base removed from it; base qualities were not supplied.

The time point label here, explained by the study, means: about 25 weeks on oral tofacitinib. In the paper's terms, the treatment or condition label means: oral pan-JAK inhibitor, 5-10 mg twice daily. Lesional scalp punch biopsies and peripheral blood were obtained from alopecia areata patients. PBMCs were isolated by density centrifugation and stained for CD3, CD4 and CD8, and CD4+ and CD8+ T cells were sorted on a FACSAria. This receptor was obtained from a human donor with alopecia areata. The sample consisted of CD4+ T cells sorted from blood, taken at week 24, from a patient treated with tofacitinib. The V and J genes are TRBV18 and TRBJ2-3, with TRBD1 identical over 10 junction bases. CDR3 sequence: CASSPGTGENTQYF. The nucleotide sequence is given as TGTGCCAGCTCACCTGGGACAGGGGAGAATACGCAGTATTTT. Outside the CDR3, residues come from the reference TRBV18 and TRBJ2-3 proteins, so the full variable domain is: NAGVMQNPRHLVRRRGQEARLRCSPMKGHSHVYWYRQLPEEGLKFMVYLQKENIIDESGMPKERFSAEFPKEGPSILRIQQVVRGDSAAYFCASSPGTGENTQYFGPGTRLTVL.